Listed below are T cell receptor beta chains from one sample, sequenced in a study of early T cells in non-severe SARS-CoV-2 infection. TCRdb reanalysed the 5' RACE reads using MiXCR and keeps one entry per CDR3 protein. The table includes 80,000 to 100,000 distinct CDR3 sequences, about 10% detected once. The starting material was whole blood, obtained at baseline. These receptors originate from an adult who was a healthcare worker with PCR-confirmed SARS-CoV-2 infection or an uninfected control (not recorded which). Both conserved end residues are part of each CDR3. Fields, in order: CDR3 length, J gene, V gene, clone size, CDR3 protein. Size tells how often a clone was seen (once, few, many) or the class of an expanded clone, and some rows leave it out.

>12|TRBJ2-3|TRBV23-1|-
CASGTATDTQYF
>14|TRBJ2-7|TRBV7-8|many
CASSSLAGGYEQYF
>14|TRBJ2-7|TRBV12-3/TRBV12-4|-
CASSFGGISYEQYF
>13|TRBJ2-5|TRBV5-6|few
CASSFYSQETQYF
>15|TRBJ1-5|TRBV5-5|many
CASSTGTGTNQPQHF
>19|TRBJ2-6|TRBV4-3|many
CASSRTTMLTTAGANVLTF
>14|TRBJ2-7|TRBV6-1|-
CASSEGTTNLPQYF
>10|TRBJ1-1|TRBV20-1|few
CSAMGPGAFF
>15|TRBJ1-1|TRBV5-1|many
CASSPSVGVDTEAFF
>14|TRBJ2-7|TRBV16|few
CASSQGQGLYEQYF
>13|TRBJ1-1|TRBV7-3|few
CASSLNGDTEAFF
>13|TRBJ1-1|TRBV5-6|-
CASSPPLQSEAFF
>14|TRBJ2-7|TRBV5-1|many
CASSFRAGSYEQYF
>13|TRBJ1-5|TRBV6-1|many
CASRQGADQPQHF
>14|TRBJ1-2|TRBV19|many
CASSRTGTNYGYTF
>18|TRBJ2-7|TRBV12-3/TRBV12-4|-
CASSLSPSGSHVTYEQYF
>17|TRBJ2-3|TRBV18|few
CASSPVLAGDFTDTQYF
>16|TRBJ2-1|TRBV6-2/TRBV6-3|many
CASSFRGVAGYNEQFF
>17|TRBJ2-1|TRBV4-2|-
CASSQEGLAGGPHEQFF
>16|TRBJ2-7|TRBV4-2|few
CASSQDRGRGRYEQYF
>15|TRBJ1-2|TRBV7-8|few
CASWGDREIPYGYTF
>16|TRBJ2-3|TRBV7-9|-
CASSLPGQGFTDTQYF